The 16 T cell receptor beta chains below come from one sample, sequenced in a study of shared clonotypes between healthy human individuals. Generated by immunoSEQ multiplex PCR, the TCRdb table keeps only in-frame clones and is missing some. The sample shows more than 2 million clones, roughly 96% of them seen only once. The sequencing sample was made of naive CD4+ T cells sorted from blood. Subset of the sample: CD45RA+ positively selected. Source of these receptors: a man between 18 and 35 years old in good health.

The chain uses TRBV9 and TRBJ2-7; the D is unclear. V was trimmed by 2 bases and J by 2 bases, leaving 11 bases between them. Germline V CDR1 and CDR2: SGDLS, YYNGEE. The CDR3 loop spans 14 amino acids. The CDR3 loop is CASSVEDGPYEQYF. DNA for the CDR3: TGTGCCAGCAGCGTGGAAGACGGCCCCTACGAGCAGTACTTC.

V usage is TRBV30 and J usage is TRBJ1-2; D gene ambiguous. Germline CDR1 reads GTSNPN; CDR2 reads SVGIG (reference sequence). The CDR3 has 12 residues. With 2 bases removed from V and 7 bases from J, the gap between germline ends came to 11 bases. The DNA for the CDR3 is TGTGCCTGGAGTACACGGGCCGGTGGCTACACCTTC. Translating gives CAWSTRAGGYTF.

This chain joins TRBV7-2 and TRBJ1-5; the D is unclear. CDR1 is SGHTA and CDR2 is FQGNSA in the germline V gene. V was trimmed by 5 bases and J by 3 bases, leaving 14 bases between them. This CDR3 region has 15 residues. The CDR3 bases are TGTGCCAGCAGCGGCAGATGGGGTACCAATCAGCCCCAGCATTTT. Residues: CASSGRWGTNQPQHF.

The V gene is TRBV4-1, the J gene TRBJ1-5; D unresolved. The CDR3 is 17 residues long. Trimming shortened V by 1 base and J by 0 bases, and 13 bases separated the two germline ends. CDR1 MGHRA and CDR2 YSYEKL come from the germline V gene. CDR3 amino acids: CASSQVTWRYSNQPQHF. CDR3 nucleotides: TGCGCCAGCAGCCAAGTTACTTGGCGGTATAGCAATCAGCCCCAGCATTTT.

The chain has TRBV9 and TRBJ2-1; the match to TRBD1 covers 9 bases. The CDR3 sequence is 16 residues long. The J segment lost 7 bases and the V segment lost 4 bases, leaving 12 bases of the junction unmatched. CDR1 is SGDLS and CDR2 is YYNGEE in the germline V gene. The CDR3 bases are TGTGCCAGCAGCCCTTATGCGGGACAGGGACTAAATGAGCAGTTCTTC. Translating gives CASSPYAGQGLNEQFF.

Comment on this clone: Other DNA sequences in this sample translate to the same CDR3. The chain employs TRBV30 and TRBJ2-5, with a tentative D call TRBD1 (5 bases). The V and J ends lost 1 base and 2 bases respectively, with 8 bases between them. The CDR3 spans 13 residues. Per the germline V gene, CDR1 is GTSNPN and CDR2 is SVGIG (reference sequence). The CDR3 bases are TGTGCCTGGAGTGGTGGGGCTCAAGAGACCCAGTACTTC. As protein: CAWSGGAQETQYF.

This chain links TRBV4-3 with TRBJ2-6, with 7 positions matching TRBD2. V shed 0 bases, J shed 1 base, and the junction held 0 bases outside the gene matches. The V gene's germline CDR1 is LGHNA and CDR2 YSLEER. There are 16 residues in the CDR3. The CDR3 spells CASSQEAGSGANVLTF. As DNA, the CDR3 is TGCGCCAGCAGCCAAGAAGCGGGATCTGGGGCCAACGTCCTGACTTTC.

The rearrangement links TRBV29-1 to TRBJ2-6, with TRBD1 matching 10 bases. J lost 0 bases, V lost 5 bases, and 4 bases had no gene match. Germline assignment: CDR1 SQVTM and CDR2 ANQGSEA. The CDR3 loop spans 16 amino acids. CDR3 sequence: CSVLWTGGSGANVLTF. The CDR3 DNA sequence: TGCAGCGTTTTGTGGACAGGGGGCTCTGGGGCCAACGTCCTGACTTTC.

The chain uses TRBV7-8 and TRBJ1-6, with a weak D call TRBD1 (5 bases). Germline values: CDR1 SGHVS, CDR2 FQNEAQ. V was pared by 1 base and J by 4 bases, with 8 bases between. This CDR3 contains 15 residues. CDR3 in amino acids: CASSLGQGYNSPLHF. The CDR3 DNA reads TGTGCCAGCAGCTTAGGGCAGGGTTATAATTCACCCCTCCACTTT.

The chain is built from TRBV5-1 and TRBJ2-1; possibly TRBD2 for D (6 bases). Germline V gives CDR1 SGHRS, CDR2 YFSETQ. The CDR3 is made up of 17 amino acids. Trimming took 0 bases from V and 0 from J, leaving 13 bases between them. Here the CDR3 DNA reads TGCGCCAGCAGCTTGGCCGGCGGGGTGAGCTCCTACAATGAGCAGTTCTTC. It codes for CASSLAGGVSSYNEQFF.

This clone was seen a single time. The chain combines TRBV18 with TRBJ2-5, with 8 positions matching TRBD1. CDR1 KGHSH and CDR2 LQKENI come from the germline V gene. Losses at the gene ends were 2 bases for V and 2 bases for J; bases not matched to a gene: 7. The CDR3 totals 16 residues. DNA of the CDR3: TGTGCCAGCTCACCAATGGACAGGGTGGGTCAAGAGACCCAGTACTTC. It encodes CASSPMDRVGQETQYF.

The chain combines TRBV4-3 with TRBJ1-2; TRBD1 matches at 8 bases. J was trimmed by 3 bases and V by 2 bases; bases with no gene match: 2. The CDR3 consists of 14 residues. The germline V gene has CDR1 LGHNA and CDR2 YSLEER. Here the CDR3 reads CASSQLTGDYGYTF. CDR3 DNA: TGCGCCAGCAGCCAACTGACAGGGGACTATGGCTACACCTTC.

The chain links TRBV7-9 to TRBJ2-3; either TRBD1 or TRBD2 may supply D (5 bases each). Germline assignment: CDR1 SEHNR and CDR2 FQNEAQ (reference sequence). This CDR3 comprises 15 residues. V was pared by 8 bases and J by 0 bases, with 15 bases between. The CDR3 DNA follows: TGTGCCAGCGGTCGGGACGGCACCAGCACAGATACGCAGTATTTT. Its translation is CASGRDGTSTDTQYF.

V usage is TRBV7-2 and J usage is TRBJ1-2; tentative D call: TRBD1 (6 bases). The CDR3 runs to 14 residues. The V end was cut by 0 bases, the J end by 8 bases, with 13 bases between. Looked up from germline, CDR1 is SGHTA and CDR2 is FQGNSA. CDR3 region: CASSLAWGADGYTF. The CDR3 DNA is TGTGCCAGCAGCTTAGCGTGGGGGGCCGACGGCTACACCTTC. Based on the CDR3 plus reference TRBV7-2 and TRBJ1-2, the full variable domain is GAGVSQSPSNKVTEKGKDVELRCDPISGHTALYWYRQSLGQGLEFLIYFQGNSAPDKSGLPSDRFSAERTGGSVSTLTIQRTQQEDSAVYLCASSLAWGADGYTFGSGTRLTVV.

The table lists this clone with a count of one. The chain combines TRBV19 with TRBJ2-3; TRBD1 matches 7 bases. CDR1 and CDR2 from the germline V gene are LNHDA and SQIVND (reference sequence). Trimming cost V 8 bases and J 4 bases; bases outside gene matches: 3. CDR3 size: 12 residues. The chain's CDR3 is CASRQGPDTQYF. The CDR3 nucleotides are TGTGCCAGTCGACAGGGACCAGATACGCAGTATTTT.

The gene calls are TRBV27 and TRBJ1-2; 8 bases map to TRBD1. Trimming at V came to 3 bases and at J to 0 bases, leaving 3 bases not matched to a gene. CDR1 is MNHEY, CDR2 SMNVEV, per germline (reference sequence). There are 15 residues in the CDR3. CDR3 nucleotide sequence: TGTGCCAGCAGTTTCAACAGGGGGGCTAACTATGGCTACACCTTC. It yields the protein CASSFNRGANYGYTF.